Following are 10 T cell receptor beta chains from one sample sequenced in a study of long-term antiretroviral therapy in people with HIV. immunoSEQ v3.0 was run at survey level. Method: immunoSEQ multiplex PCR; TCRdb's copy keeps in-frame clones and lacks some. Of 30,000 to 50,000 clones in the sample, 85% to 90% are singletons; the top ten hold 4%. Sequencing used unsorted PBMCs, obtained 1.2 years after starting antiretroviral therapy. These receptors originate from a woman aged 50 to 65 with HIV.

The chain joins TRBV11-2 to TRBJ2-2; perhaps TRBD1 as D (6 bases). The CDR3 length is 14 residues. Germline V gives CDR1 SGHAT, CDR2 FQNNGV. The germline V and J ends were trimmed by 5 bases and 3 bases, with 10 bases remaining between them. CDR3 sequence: CASSRTGYTGELFF. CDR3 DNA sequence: TGTGCCAGCAGCCGAACAGGGTACACCGGGGAGCTGTTTTTT.

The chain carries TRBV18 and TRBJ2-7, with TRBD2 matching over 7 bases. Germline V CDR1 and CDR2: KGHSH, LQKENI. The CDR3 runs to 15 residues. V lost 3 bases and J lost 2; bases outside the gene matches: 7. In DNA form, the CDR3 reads TGTGCCAGCTCACCCCCCAGCGGGGTGGCCTACGAGCAGTACTTC. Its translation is CASSPPSGVAYEQYF. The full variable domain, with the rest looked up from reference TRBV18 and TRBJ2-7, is NAGVMQNPRHLVRRRGQEARLRCSPMKGHSHVYWYRQLPEEGLKFMVYLQKENIIDESGMPKERFSAEFPKEGPSILRIQQVVRGDSAAYFCASSPPSGVAYEQYFGPGTRLTVT.

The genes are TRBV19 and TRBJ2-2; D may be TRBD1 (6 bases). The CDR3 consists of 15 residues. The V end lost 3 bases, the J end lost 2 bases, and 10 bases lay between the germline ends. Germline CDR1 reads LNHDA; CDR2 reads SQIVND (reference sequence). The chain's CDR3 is CASSMAGVNTGELFF. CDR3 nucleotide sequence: TGTGCCAGTAGTATGGCAGGGGTCAACACCGGGGAGCTGTTTTTT.

The CDR3 region is CASSELAGYTDTQYF. The CDR3 region has the DNA TGTGCCAGCAGTGAACTAGCGGGGTACACAGATACGCAGTATTTT. This chain uses TRBV6-1 with TRBJ2-3, with TRBD2 identical over 9 bases. The CDR3 spans 15 residues. The J segment lost 2 bases and the V segment lost 2 bases, leaving 2 bases of the junction unmatched. CDR1 and CDR2 (germline): MNHNS, SASEGT.

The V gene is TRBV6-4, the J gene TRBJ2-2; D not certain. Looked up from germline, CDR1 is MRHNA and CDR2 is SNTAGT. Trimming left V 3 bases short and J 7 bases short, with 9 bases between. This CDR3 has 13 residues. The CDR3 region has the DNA TGTGCCAGCAGTGAGGTGAAATACGGGGAGCTGTTTTTT. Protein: CASSEVKYGELFF.

This chain's CDR3 is CASSMGQSYGYTF. CDR3 DNA: TGTGCCAGCAGCATGGGACAGTCCTATGGCTACACCTTC. The chain couples TRBV7-3 to TRBJ1-2, with 7 bases that match TRBD1. Germline loops: CDR1 SGHTA, CDR2 FQGTGA. The CDR3 length is 13 residues. After removal of 5 bases from V and 4 bases from J, the junction contained 4 bases not matched to a gene.

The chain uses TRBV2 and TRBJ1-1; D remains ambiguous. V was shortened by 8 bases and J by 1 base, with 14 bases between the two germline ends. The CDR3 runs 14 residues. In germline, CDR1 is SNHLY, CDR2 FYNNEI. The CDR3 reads CASGSWGGNTEAFF. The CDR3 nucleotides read TGTGCCAGCGGAAGTTGGGGTGGGAACACTGAAGCTTTCTTT.

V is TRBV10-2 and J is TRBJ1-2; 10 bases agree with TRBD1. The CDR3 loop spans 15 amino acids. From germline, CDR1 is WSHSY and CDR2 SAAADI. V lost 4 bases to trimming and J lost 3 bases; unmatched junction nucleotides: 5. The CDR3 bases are TGCGCCAGCAGTGGGCCCGGACAGGGGGACTATGGCTACACCTTC. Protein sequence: CASSGPGQGDYGYTF.

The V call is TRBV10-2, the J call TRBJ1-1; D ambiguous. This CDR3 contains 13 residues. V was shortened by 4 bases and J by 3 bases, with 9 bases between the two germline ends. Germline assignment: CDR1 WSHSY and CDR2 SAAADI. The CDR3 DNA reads TGCGCCAGCAGTGTCGATAGGTACACTGAAGCTTTCTTT. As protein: CASSVDRYTEAFF.

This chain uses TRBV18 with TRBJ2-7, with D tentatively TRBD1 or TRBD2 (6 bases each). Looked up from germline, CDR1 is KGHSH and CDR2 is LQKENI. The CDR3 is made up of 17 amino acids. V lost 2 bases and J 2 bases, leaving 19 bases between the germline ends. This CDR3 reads CASSPFGMQGRPYEQYF. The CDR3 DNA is TGTGCCAGCTCACCATTCGGAATGCAGGGGAGGCCCTACGAGCAGTACTTC.